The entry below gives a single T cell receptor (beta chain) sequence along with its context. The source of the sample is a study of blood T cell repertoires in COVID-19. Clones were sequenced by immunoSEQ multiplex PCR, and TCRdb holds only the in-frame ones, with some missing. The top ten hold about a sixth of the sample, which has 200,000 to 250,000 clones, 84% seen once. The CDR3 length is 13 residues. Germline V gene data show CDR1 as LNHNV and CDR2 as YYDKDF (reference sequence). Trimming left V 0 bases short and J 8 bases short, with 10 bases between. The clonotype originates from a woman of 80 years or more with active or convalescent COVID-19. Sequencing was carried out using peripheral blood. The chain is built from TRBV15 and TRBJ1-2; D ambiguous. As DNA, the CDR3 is TGTGCCACCAGCAGAGACGGAGTATGGGGCTACACCTTC. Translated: CATSRDGVWGYTF.